This T cell receptor (beta chain) is from a study of tumor and adjacent non-tumor tissue in lung cancer. Study-wide background: Stage I to III disease affected 10 men and 4 or 5 women aged roughly 31 to 85. Some 3.9 million productive TCRbeta reads were obtained per sample on average. Study outcomes and limitations: Normal lung showed higher cumulative top 100 clone frequency than tumor.

RNA was extracted from bulk tissue without any cell sorting. Chemotherapy-naive patients with new lung cancer underwent thoracic surgery in China, August–November 2014. Regarding this clonotype: As yet, its antigen is unknown.

Germline assignment: CDR1 SNHLY and CDR2 FYNNEI. The trim removed 8 bases at V and 5 bases at J, leaving 3 bases unmatched. The CDR3 is made up of 12 amino acids. A modified ARM-PCR protocol with three rounds of nested PCR amplified TCRbeta. TCRdb re-analysed the multiplex PCR reads in MiXCR, keeping a single row per CDR3 protein. The table lists over 110,000 distinct CDR3 sequences, approximately 72% of them singletons. The specimen was lung tumor tissue. The chain uses TRBV2 and TRBJ1-5; 7 positions match TRBD1. The TCR originated in a man aged 55 to 69 with small cell lung cancer. CDR3 sequence: CASGRGDQPQHF. For the CDR3, the DNA is TGTGCCAGCGGCAGGGGGGATCAGCCCCAGCATTTT.